Listed below are T cell receptor beta chains from one sample, sequenced in a study of T-cell memory formation after mild COVID-19. MiXCR, applied by TCRdb to the 5' RACE reads, yields one record per CDR3 protein. The table has approximately 89,000 distinct CDR3 sequences, around 25% seen once; the top ten hold under 55%. The sequenced sample was PBMCs or a T cell subset sorted from them (not recorded which). These receptors all come from a man aged 18-30 years who had mild COVID-19 (a few samples of this study predate the infection). Cell type and time point are not known. CDR3s include the opening cysteine and the closing phenylalanine or tryptophan. D genes are given only for firm matches. Size is stated for part of the rows, as once, few or many counts, or as a class when the clone is expanded.

D gene | clone size | J gene | V gene | CDR3 DNA | CDR3 protein
TRBD2 | NA | TRBJ2-5 | TRBV29-1 | TGCAGCGTTGAGCTGGGGCGGGGGGTTCAAGAGACCCAGTACTTC | CSVELGRGVQETQYF
NA | NA | TRBJ2-7 | TRBV7-9 | TGTGCCAGCAGGCGAGGGTCCGAGCAGTACTTC | CASRRGSEQYF
TRBD1 | NA | TRBJ1-5 | TRBV6-2/TRBV6-3 | TGTGCCAGCAGACCCCGGACAGGTAATCAGCCCCAGCATTTT | CASRPRTGNQPQHF
TRBD1 | few | TRBJ2-1 | TRBV6-2/TRBV6-3 | TGTGCCAGCCGCCCGGGACAGGGCGAGGCGGATGAGCAGTTCTTC | CASRPGQGEADEQFF
NA | NA | TRBJ2-2 | TRBV19 | TGTGCCAGTAGGTGGCCCGCGAACACCGGGGAGCTGTTTTTT | CASRWPANTGELFF
NA | few | TRBJ2-7 | TRBV7-2 | TGTGCCAGCAGCCTATCGGGGCAGTACGAGCAGTACTTC | CASSLSGQYEQYF
TRBD2 | NA | TRBJ2-7 | TRBV27 | TGTGCCAGCAGTTTATCCGGGACTAGACAATACTACGAGCAGTACTTC | CASSLSGTRQYYEQYF
NA | few | TRBJ1-1 | TRBV10-1 | TGCGCCAGCAGTGAGGATCAGGGTCCCGGGTACACTGAAGCTTTCTTT | CASSEDQGPGYTEAFF
NA | NA | TRBJ1-2 | TRBV5-8 | TGTGCCAGCAGCTTACGACAGACCTTCTATGGCTACACCTTC | CASSLRQTFYGYTF
NA | many | TRBJ1-5 | TRBV25-1 | TGTGCCAGCAGTGAAACGAACAGTTGGAGCAATCAGCCCCAGCATTTT | CASSETNSWSNQPQHF
TRBD1 | few | TRBJ2-1 | TRBV4-3 | TGCGCCAGCAGCCAATACACAGGGGGCGCGGGGGAGCAGTTCTTC | CASSQYTGGAGEQFF
NA | NA | TRBJ2-3 | TRBV13 | TGTGCCAGCAGCTTAAACTCCATTCGGGGGACGCAGTATTTT | CASSLNSIRGTQYF
NA | NA | TRBJ2-1 | TRBV27 | TGTGCCAGCAGTTGGGGGGCGTCTGAGCAGTTCTTC | CASSWGASEQFF
NA | many | TRBJ1-5 | TRBV4-1 | TGCGCCAGCAGCCAGAGACACGTTAGCAATCAGCCCCAGCATTTT | CASSQRHVSNQPQHF
NA | few | TRBJ1-5 | TRBV4-1 | TGCGCCAGCAGCCAAGTAGCAGGGGCCAATCAGCCCCAGCATTTT | CASSQVAGANQPQHF
NA | NA | TRBJ2-7 | TRBV20-1 | TGCAGTGCTAGACAGGGCTACGAGCAGTACTTC | CSARQGYEQYF
TRBD1 | NA | TRBJ1-6 | TRBV6-4 | TGTGCCAGCACCAACAGGGGCTCATTCCACTTT | CASTNRGSFHF
NA | few | TRBJ2-5 | TRBV2 | TGTGCCAGCATCCATGGCAGAGACCCGTGGGGGGAATTCCAAGAGACCCAGTACTTC | CASIHGRDPWGEFQETQYF
NA | NA | TRBJ1-2 | TRBV3-1 | TGTGCCAGCAGCCGGTCCCCGTGGGTCCCGTTGTATGGCTACACCTTC | CASSRSPWVPLYGYTF
TRBD1 | NA | TRBJ2-7 | TRBV7-9 | TGTGCCAGCAGCTTAGCCCGGACAGGCGAGCAGTACTTC | CASSLARTGEQYF
NA | NA | TRBJ1-1 | TRBV5-4 | TGTGCCAGCGGGGACGGACTAAATGAAGCTTTCTTT | CASGDGLNEAFF
NA | NA | TRBJ1-5 | TRBV6-1 | TGTGCCAGCAGGACGGCGGGATCTGGCAATCAGCCCCAGCATTTT | CASRTAGSGNQPQHF
NA | many | TRBJ2-3 | TRBV7-9 | TGTGCCAGCAGCCGACCTATTAGCACAGATACGCAGTATTTT | CASSRPISTDTQYF
TRBD1 | few | TRBJ2-1 | TRBV6-1 | TGTGCCAGCAGTGAAGGGACAGGGGGCAATGAGCAGTTCTTC | CASSEGTGGNEQFF
NA | NA | TRBJ2-1 | TRBV27 | TGTGCCAGCAGCTTTGGTTCCTACAATGAGCAGTTCTTC | CASSFGSYNEQFF
NA | few | TRBJ1-1 | TRBV18 | TGTGCCAGCTCACCACCATTGAACACTGAAGCTTTCTTT | CASSPPLNTEAFF
NA | NA | TRBJ1-4 | TRBV12-3/TRBV12-4 | TGTGCCAGCAGTTTCGCATTTGGGGGAGAAAAACTGTTTTTT | CASSFAFGGEKLFF
NA | NA | TRBJ2-2 | TRBV7-9 | TGTGCCAGCAGCTTAGTCGGCAAGAACACCGGGGAGCTGTTTTTT | CASSLVGKNTGELFF
NA | few | TRBJ2-7 | TRBV5-6 | TGTGCCAGCAGCTTGCATCCGGCGGACGAGCAGTACTTC | CASSLHPADEQYF
TRBD1 | NA | TRBJ2-7 | TRBV29-1 | TGCAGCGTTTTGGGACAGGGATACGAGCAGTACTTC | CSVLGQGYEQYF
TRBD2 | NA | TRBJ2-5 | TRBV2 | TGTGCCAGCAGTGATCGGAGGGAGGGGGAGACCCAGTACTTC | CASSDRREGETQYF
TRBD2 | few | TRBJ2-2 | TRBV6-5 | TGTGCCAGCAGTCCACCCGGGGGGGGCAACACCGGGGAGCTGTTTTTT | CASSPPGGGNTGELFF
NA | few | TRBJ2-1 | TRBV6-4 | TGTGCCAGCAGTGAGATGGCGGGGCTCCCCAATGAGCAGTTCTTC | CASSEMAGLPNEQFF
TRBD1 | NA | TRBJ1-1 | TRBV28 | TGTGCCAGCAGTGAGTACAGGGGCGGGAACACTGAAGCTTTCTTT | CASSEYRGGNTEAFF
NA | few | TRBJ2-5 | TRBV20-1 | TGCAGTGCCCTCCGACCAACCCTGCAAGAGACCCAGTACTTC | CSALRPTLQETQYF
NA | few | TRBJ1-2 | TRBV9 | TGTGCCAGCAGCGTAGGAGGGGACTATGGCTACACCTTC | CASSVGGDYGYTF
TRBD1 | few | TRBJ1-1 | TRBV6-4 | TGTGCCAGCAGTGTGGGGACAGGGGGTAACACTGAAGCTTTCTTT | CASSVGTGGNTEAFF
TRBD1 | NA | TRBJ1-1 | TRBV13 | TGTGCCAGCAGCCAACCACAGGGGTTGAGCACTGAAGCTTTCTTT | CASSQPQGLSTEAFF
TRBD1 | NA | TRBJ2-5 | TRBV15 | TGTGCCACCAGCAGTAGGGACAGGGTGACCCAGTACTTC | CATSSRDRVTQYF
TRBD2 | many | TRBJ2-1 | TRBV20-1 | TGCAGTGCTAGCCGGGTAGCGGGGGGGCCAAATGAGCAGTTCTTC | CSASRVAGGPNEQFF
TRBD2 | NA | TRBJ2-5 | TRBV7-7 | TGTGCCAGCAGCCCAGGACTAGCGGTTATACAAGAGACCCAGTACTTC | CASSPGLAVIQETQYF
TRBD2 | few | TRBJ2-1 | TRBV6-4 | TGTGCCAGCAGTCGACTAGCGGGGCGGGAGCAGTTCTTC | CASSRLAGREQFF
NA | NA | TRBJ1-4 | TRBV6-6 | TGTGCCAGCAGTTACTCGATGACGGGGAGGGATGAAAAACTGTTTTTT | CASSYSMTGRDEKLFF
NA | few | TRBJ2-1 | TRBV5-1 | TGCGCCAGCAGCTTGGCGGAGGGGGCCGGGGCAAATGAGCAGTTCTTC | CASSLAEGAGANEQFF
NA | NA | TRBJ1-5 | TRBV7-9 | TGTGCCAGCAGCGGGGGGGTTCAGCCCCAGCATTTT | CASSGGVQPQHF
NA | NA | TRBJ2-2 | TRBV7-9 | TGTGCCAGCCAACTATCCGGTGGCACCGGGGAGCTGTTTTTT | CASQLSGGTGELFF
TRBD1 | few | TRBJ2-2 | TRBV12-3/TRBV12-4 | TGTGCCAGCAGGGGACAGGGGGCTAAGACCGGGGAGCTGTTTTTT | CASRGQGAKTGELFF
TRBD2 | NA | TRBJ2-1 | TRBV12-3/TRBV12-4 | TGTGCCAGCAGTTTAAGGACTAGCGGGCTTTACAATGAGCAGTTCTTC | CASSLRTSGLYNEQFF
TRBD1 | NA | TRBJ2-7 | TRBV6-2/TRBV6-3 | TGTGCCAGCAGTTACCCGGGACAGGCTTTCCTTTCTTACGAGCAGTACTTC | CASSYPGQAFLSYEQYF
NA | few | TRBJ2-1 | TRBV29-1 | TGCAGCGTTGAAGATGGGATACGCGACACCCCGGGTGAGCAGTTCTTC | CSVEDGIRDTPGEQFF
NA | NA | TRBJ2-3 | TRBV7-6 | TGTGCCAGCAGCCCCCCCCTGGCAGATACGCAGTATTTT | CASSPPLADTQYF